The 24 T cell receptor beta chains below all came from one sample that was sequenced in a study of blood T cell repertoires in COVID-19. Generated by immunoSEQ multiplex PCR, the TCRdb table keeps only in-frame clones and is missing some. Counted here are tens of thousands of clones, approximately 77% occurring once; the ten biggest clones make up around 32%. Sequenced sample: peripheral blood. Receptor source: a human donor in a cohort sampled during active COVID-19.

The chain employs TRBV28 and TRBJ1-5; 8 nucleotides line up with TRBD1. The ends lost 8 bases at V and 3 bases at J; junction bases unmatched: 3. Germline assignment: CDR1 MDHEN and CDR2 SYDVKM. CDR3 length: 13 residues. CDR3 protein: CASYRGVNQPQHF. In DNA, the CDR3 is TGTGCCAGCTACAGGGGGGTCAATCAGCCCCAGCATTTT.

The genes are TRBV24-1 and TRBJ2-5, with a tentative D call TRBD2 (5 bases). Germline V gene sequence: CDR1 KGHDR, CDR2 SFDVKD. Trimming took 11 bases from V and 4 from J, leaving 16 bases between them. CDR3 length equals 13 residues. The CDR3 reads CARKRGGPETQYF. The CDR3 DNA sequence: TGTGCCAGGAAACGGGGTGGCCCAGAGACCCAGTACTTC.

This rearrangement joins TRBV2 to TRBJ1-2, with D possibly being TRBD1 (6 bases). Per germline, CDR1 SNHLY and CDR2 FYNNEI. With 4 bases removed from V and 4 bases from J, the gap between germline ends came to 13 bases. The CDR3 covers 14 residues. Here the CDR3 reads CASSGQGKIYGYTF. The CDR3 coding sequence is TGTGCCAGCAGTGGTCAGGGGAAGATCTATGGCTACACCTTC.

The chain employs TRBV18 and TRBJ2-7, with 8 nucleotides matching TRBD1. The CDR3 totals 15 residues. V gave up 3 bases and J gave up 8 bases; unmatched junction bases: 12. Per germline, CDR1 KGHSH and CDR2 LQKENI. CDR3 in amino acids: CASSPSGTGRRKQYF. The CDR3 DNA is TGTGCCAGCTCACCTTCCGGGACAGGTCGTAGGAAGCAGTACTTC.

The rearrangement joins TRBV19 to TRBJ1-6; possible D gene TRBD1, 5 bases. CDR1 is LNHDA, CDR2 SQIVND, per germline (reference sequence). The CDR3 is 14 residues long. V was shortened by 5 bases and J by 7 bases, with 12 bases between the two germline ends. The CDR3 bases are TGTGCCAGTAGTCATGCAGGGAGGAATTCACCCCTCCACTTT. Translation gives CASSHAGRNSPLHF. Using reference TRBV19 and TRBJ1-6 for the parts outside the CDR3, the full variable domain is DGGITQSPKYLFRKEGQNVTLSCEQNLNHDAMYWYRQDPGQGLRLIYYSQIVNDFQKGDIAEGYSVSREKKESFPLTVTSAQKNPTAFYLCASSHAGRNSPLHFGNGTRLTVT.

The V and J genes are TRBV7-9 and TRBJ1-5; TRBD1 might be the D (6 bases). Germline V lookup: CDR1 SEHNR, CDR2 FQNEAQ (reference sequence). V was cut by 5 bases and J by 4 bases, with 15 bases left in between. This CDR3 contains 15 residues. The CDR3 DNA reads TGTGCCAGCAGCACACGCAGGGGTCGGAATCAGCCCCAGCATTTT. This sequence encodes CASSTRRGRNQPQHF.

The chain links TRBV15 to TRBJ2-4; 7 nucleotides match TRBD1. V gave up 5 bases and J gave up 1 base; unmatched junction bases: 2. Germline CDR1 and CDR2: LNHNV and YYDKDF (reference sequence). CDR3 length: 14 amino acids. The CDR3 spells CATSFRGAKNIQYF. CDR3 coding DNA: TGTGCCACCAGCTTCAGGGGGGCCAAAAACATTCAGTACTTC.

This clone was seen just once. V is TRBV7-2 and J is TRBJ2-5; 14 bases map to TRBD2. V shed 5 bases and J 4 bases; nucleotides not matched to a gene: 6. There are 16 residues in the CDR3. From germline, CDR1 is SGHTA and CDR2 FQGNSA. The CDR3 DNA reads as TGTGCCAGCAGCACCCGGACTAGCGGGGGGCGAGAGACCCAGTACTTC. It specifies CASSTRTSGGRETQYF.

The chain uses TRBV4-1 and TRBJ1-2, with D perhaps matching TRBD1 (5 bases). The germline CDR1 and CDR2 sequences are MGHRA and YSYEKL. This CDR3 is built from 14 residues. V was trimmed by 6 bases and J by 4 bases, leaving 15 bases between them. DNA of the CDR3: TGCGCCAGCAGGCCTGGGGGACTCGGCTATGGCTACACCTTC. As protein: CASRPGGLGYGYTF.

The chain joins TRBV19 to TRBJ2-7, with 10 bases lining up with TRBD1. The germline V gene has CDR1 LNHDA and CDR2 SQIVND (reference sequence). J lost 4 bases, V lost 8 bases, and 8 bases had no gene match. The CDR3 totals 14 residues. CDR3 region: CASRTGTGVYEQYF. For the CDR3, the DNA is TGTGCCAGTCGGACCGGGACAGGGGTGTACGAGCAGTACTTC.

This chain connects TRBV27 to TRBJ1-1; 7 bases are shared with TRBD1. Trimming removed 2 bases from V and 4 bases from J; junction bases left unmatched: 1. The CDR3 is made up of 13 amino acids. CDR1 and CDR2 from the germline V gene are MNHEY and SMNVEV (reference sequence). CDR3 DNA sequence: TGTGCCAGCAGTTTAAAGGGGGCCACTGAAGCTTTCTTT. It codes for CASSLKGATEAFF.

The chain uses TRBV19 and TRBJ1-1; D unclear. The germline gives CDR1 LNHDA, CDR2 SQIVND (reference sequence). This CDR3 has 11 amino acids. V dropped 6 bases and J dropped 5 bases, with 7 bases sitting between them. The chain's CDR3 is CASSRWTEAFF. Written as DNA, the CDR3 is TGTGCCAGTAGCCGGTGGACTGAAGCTTTCTTT.

V usage is TRBV28 and J usage is TRBJ2-3; 9 bases match TRBD2. CDR1 is MDHEN, CDR2 SYDVKM, per germline. Germline trimming cut 4 bases from V and 5 bases from J; bases unmatched to any gene: 16. The CDR3 sequence is 18 residues long. In nucleotides, the CDR3 is TGTGCCAGCAGTTCGAGGTTAGTCGGGACTAGCTTCGAAGATACGCAGTATTTT. Translated, it gives CASSSRLVGTSFEDTQYF.

The chain couples TRBV4-1 to TRBJ1-1, with TRBD1 matching over 8 bases. V lost 2 bases, J lost 1 base, and 3 bases stayed unmatched. This CDR3 is built from 15 residues. The V gene's germline CDR1 is MGHRA and CDR2 YSYEKL. This chain's CDR3 is CASSQPDRGNTEAFF. The CDR3 nucleotides are TGCGCCAGCAGCCAACCCGACAGGGGGAACACTGAAGCTTTCTTT.

The chain has TRBV18 and TRBJ1-3; D is unclear. With 2 bases removed from V and 0 bases from J, the gap between germline ends came to 11 bases. The CDR3 length is 16 residues. The germline V gene encodes CDR1 KGHSH and CDR2 LQKENI. CDR3 DNA: TGTGCCAGCTCACCAGGTGGCCTTTCCTCTGGAAACACCATATATTTT. It specifies CASSPGGLSSGNTIYF.

The rearrangement uses TRBV7-2 and TRBJ2-4; tentative D call: TRBD2 (6 bases). Trimming took off 3 bases at V and 15 bases at J, with 15 bases between the two ends. The germline CDR1 and CDR2 sequences are SGHTA and FQGNSA. This CDR3 region has 12 residues. The CDR3 spells CASSFNTGGRYF. Here the CDR3 DNA reads TGTGCCAGCAGCTTTAACACCGGGGGTCGGTACTTC.

This sequence joins TRBV12-5 and TRBJ2-1; D perhaps matches TRBD2 (5 bases). With 1 base removed from V and 9 bases from J, the gap between germline ends came to 10 bases. Germline V gives CDR1 LGHNT, CDR2 FRNRAP. The CDR3 runs 13 residues. The CDR3 region is CASGLGRWGEQFF. Written as DNA, the CDR3 is TGTGCTAGTGGTTTGGGGAGGTGGGGTGAGCAGTTCTTC.

The table lists this clone with a count of one. The chain recombines TRBV3-1 (or the pseudogene TRBV3-2) with TRBJ1-2; no clear D. V gave up 0 bases and J gave up 14 bases, with 16 bases separating them. The CDR3 runs to 13 residues. The germline CDR1 and CDR2 sequences are LGHDT and YNNKEL (reference sequence). The CDR3 sequence is CASSQDFEAPVTF. The CDR3 coding sequence is TGTGCCAGCAGCCAAGATTTTGAGGCCCCCGTAACCTTC.

This chain joins TRBV3-1 (or the pseudogene TRBV3-2) and TRBJ2-3; D gene ambiguous. Looked up from germline, CDR1 is LGHDT and CDR2 is YNNKEL (reference sequence). This CDR3 comprises 14 residues. Deletions cut 0 bases from V and 0 bases from J, with 4 bases between. The CDR3 DNA follows: TGTGCCAGCAGCCAAGATCGTAGCACAGATACGCAGTATTTT. This gives the protein CASSQDRSTDTQYF.

This chain uses TRBV3-1 (or the pseudogene TRBV3-2) with TRBJ2-1; tentatively, D is TRBD1 (6 bases). The V end was cut by 4 bases, the J end by 9 bases, with 13 bases between. The CDR3 length is 13 residues. The germline V gene encodes CDR1 LGHDT and CDR2 YNNKEL (reference sequence). The CDR3 nucleotides are TGTGCCAGCAGCCCCGCTGGCAGGGGTGAGCAGTTCTTC. Protein product: CASSPAGRGEQFF.

V and J are TRBV7-3 and TRBJ2-5; the match to TRBD2 covers 8 bases. This CDR3 is 13 amino acids long. The trim removed 2 bases at V and 4 bases at J, leaving 0 bases unmatched. Per germline, CDR1 SGHTA and CDR2 FQGTGA. CDR3 sequence reads: CASSLRGGETQYF. The CDR3 region has the DNA TGTGCCAGCAGCTTACGGGGGGGAGAGACCCAGTACTTC. Using reference TRBV7-3 and TRBJ2-5 for the parts outside the CDR3, the full variable domain is GAGVSQTPSNKVTEKGKYVELRCDPISGHTALYWYRQSLGQGPEFLIYFQGTGAADDSGLPNDRFFAVRPEGSVSTLKIQRTERGDSAVYLCASSLRGGETQYFGPGTRLLVL.

CDR3 in DNA: TGTGCCAGCAGTCCCCAGAGGAGCGGGAGGGCCGGGCAGTTCTTC. Protein sequence: CASSPQRSGRAGQFF. The rearrangement links TRBV28 to TRBJ2-1; TRBD2 aligns across 10 bases. The CDR3 contains 15 residues. J was trimmed by 12 bases and V by 5 bases; bases with no gene match: 13. CDR1 is MDHEN, CDR2 SYDVKM, per germline.

V is TRBV19 and J is TRBJ2-1; 9 bases agree with TRBD1. The CDR3 is 15 residues long. J gave up 2 bases and V 5 bases, and 4 bases lay outside the gene matches. CDR1 is LNHDA and CDR2 is SQIVND in the germline V gene (reference sequence). In nucleotides, the CDR3 is TGTGCCAGTAGTCCACAGGGGGCCCCCTACAATGAGCAGTTCTTC. This translates into CASSPQGAPYNEQFF.

The chain recombines TRBV15 with TRBJ2-5, with a possible D match to TRBD2 (6 bases). This CDR3 has 15 amino acids. Germline CDR1 and CDR2: LNHNV and YYDKDF (reference sequence). The V gene lost 0 bases and the J gene lost 3 bases, with 11 bases spanning the gap. The CDR3 DNA is TGTGCCACCAGCAGAGATTCCGGGGGTAAAGAGACCCAGTACTTC. It translates to CATSRDSGGKETQYF.